What follows are 21 T cell receptor beta chains derived from one specimen sequenced in a study of blood T cell repertoires in COVID-19. TCRdb's table, derived via immunoSEQ multiplex PCR, lists solely in-frame clones and lacks some. The sample lists about 120,000 clones, roughly 82% occurring once. Sequencing was carried out using peripheral blood. These receptors all stem from a human donor in a cohort sampled during active COVID-19.

The J gene is TRBJ2-3, the V gene TRBV2; perhaps TRBD2 as D (5 bases). Trimming removed 7 bases at V and 0 bases at J, with 8 bases between. From germline, CDR1 is SNHLY and CDR2 FYNNEI. The CDR3 is 13 amino acids. The CDR3 loop reads CASTDWSTDTQYF. CDR3 nucleotide sequence: TGTGCCAGCACGGACTGGAGCACAGATACGCAGTATTTT. Drawing the rest from reference TRBV2 and TRBJ2-3, the complete variable domain is EPEVTQTPSHQVTQMGQEVILRCVPISNHLYFYWYRQILGQKVEFLVSFYNNEISEKSEIFDDQFSVERPDGSNFTLKIRSTKLEDSAMYFCASTDWSTDTQYFGPGTRLTVL.

This chain uses TRBV11-2 with TRBJ2-1; the match to TRBD1 covers 7 bases. The CDR3 length is 15 residues. Germline V gene data show CDR1 as SGHAT and CDR2 as FQNNGV. The V segment lost 5 bases and the J segment 4 bases; nucleotides outside the gene matches: 8. The DNA for the CDR3 is TGTGCCAGCAGCGCCTCTACAGGGGATTACAATGAGCAGTTCTTC. As protein: CASSASTGDYNEQFF.

V usage is TRBV4-1 and J usage is TRBJ2-5; 13 bases align to TRBD2. Germline CDR1 reads MGHRA; CDR2 reads YSYEKL. This CDR3 spans 19 amino acids. V shed 1 base and J 2 bases; nucleotides not matched to a gene: 10. The CDR3 spells CASSQAFPLAGGFQETQYF. CDR3 bases: TGCGCCAGCAGCCAAGCCTTCCCACTAGCGGGGGGGTTTCAAGAGACCCAGTACTTC.

The V call is TRBV7-2, the J call TRBJ2-3; no definite D call. Germline V gives CDR1 SGHTA, CDR2 FQGNSA. V lost 4 bases and J lost 2, with 4 bases in between. The CDR3 covers 12 residues. CDR3 amino acids: CASSSFTDTQYF. The CDR3 region has the DNA TGTGCCAGCAGCTCATTCACAGATACGCAGTATTTT.

The DNA of the CDR3 is TGTGCCAGCAGCCTAGGGAGGCAGGCGGGGGAAAAACTGTTTTTT. Its translation is CASSLGRQAGEKLFF. The chain has TRBV7-2 and TRBJ1-4; D not certain. V was clipped by 5 bases and J by 8 bases, with 18 bases between them. CDR1 SGHTA and CDR2 FQGNSA come from the germline V gene. The CDR3 totals 15 residues.

This chain connects TRBV10-1 to TRBJ1-4; D call uncertain. V was trimmed by 4 bases and J by 4 bases, leaving 7 bases between them. Germline CDR1 reads WNHNN; CDR2 reads SYGVQD (reference sequence). This CDR3 has 13 residues. The CDR3: CASSGGVNEKLFF. CDR3 DNA: TGCGCCAGCAGTGGTGGAGTTAATGAAAAACTGTTTTTT.

J is TRBJ1-1 and V is TRBV5-1; D is ambiguous. Germline values: CDR1 SGHRS, CDR2 YFSETQ. This CDR3 region has 12 residues. The ends were cut back, 6 bases at V and 6 bases at J, with 12 bases in the middle. CDR3 in amino acids: CASKSGVAEAFF. The CDR3 nucleotides read TGCGCCAGCAAGTCCGGGGTAGCTGAAGCTTTCTTT.

The rearrangement uses TRBV6-5 and TRBJ1-2; D is possibly TRBD1 (6 bases). The CDR3 contains 14 residues. V lost 6 bases to trimming and J lost 5 bases, with 16 bases between them. CDR1 and CDR2 from the germline V gene are MNHEY and SVGAGI. CDR3 in amino acids: CASSPESQGYGYTF. The CDR3 coding sequence is TGTGCCAGCAGCCCCGAGAGTCAGGGGTATGGCTACACCTTC.

This clone turned up a few times. J is TRBJ2-1 and V is TRBV6-5, with D perhaps matching TRBD2 (6 bases). V shed 5 bases and J shed 5 bases, with 10 bases lying between them. The CDR3 is 13 amino acids. In germline, CDR1 is MNHEY, CDR2 SVGAGI. CDR3 loop: CASSRGTDNEQFF. The CDR3, as DNA: TGTGCCAGCAGTCGCGGGACCGACAATGAGCAGTTCTTC.

V and J are TRBV18 and TRBJ2-5, with 10 bases identical to TRBD1. The CDR3 runs 14 residues. The V segment lost 3 bases and the J segment 4 bases; nucleotides outside the gene matches: 2. Germline V gene data show CDR1 as KGHSH and CDR2 as LQKENI. CDR3 residues: CASSPGTGAETQYF. DNA of the CDR3: TGTGCCAGCTCACCCGGGACAGGGGCAGAGACCCAGTACTTC.

In the case of this clone: Other DNA sequences within the sample encode an identical CDR3. The chain has TRBV4-3 and TRBJ2-3; 9 bases are a match to TRBD1. V lost 6 bases and J lost 1; bases outside the gene matches: 2. Germline CDR1 reads LGHNA; CDR2 reads YSLEER. The CDR3 loop spans 14 amino acids. In nucleotides, the CDR3 is TGCGCCAGCAGTCGGGACAGGGGCACAGATACGCAGTATTTT. This encodes CASSRDRGTDTQYF.

The sample holds a few counts of this clone. This chain connects TRBV11-2 to TRBJ1-5; no clear D gene. The germline V gene encodes CDR1 SGHAT and CDR2 FQNNGV. The CDR3 runs to 16 residues. V gave up 0 bases and J gave up 0 bases, with 9 bases separating them. The CDR3 DNA reads as TGTGCCAGCAGCTTAGACGGAGGATATAGCAATCAGCCCCAGCATTTT. It specifies CASSLDGGYSNQPQHF.

The chain recombines TRBV6-6 with TRBJ2-1; TRBD1 aligns across 7 bases. After removal of 5 bases from V and 1 base from J, the junction contained 2 bases not matched to a gene. There are 14 residues in the CDR3. Germline values: CDR1 MNHNY, CDR2 SVGAGI (reference sequence). The CDR3 sequence: CASSPGQSYNEQFF. The CDR3 region has the DNA TGTGCCAGCAGTCCGGGACAGTCCTACAATGAGCAGTTCTTC.

This clone was counted a few times. The chain carries TRBV19 and TRBJ1-6; the D gene is possibly TRBD1 (5 bases). Germline-derived CDR1 and CDR2 are LNHDA and SQIVND (reference sequence). This CDR3 spans 13 amino acids. The germline V and J ends were trimmed by 3 bases and 8 bases, with 8 bases remaining between them. CDR3: CASSMRGDSPLHF. The CDR3, as DNA: TGTGCCAGTAGTATGCGGGGGGATTCACCCCTCCACTTT.

V and J are TRBV5-6 and TRBJ1-6; possibly TRBD1 for D (6 bases). Germline values: CDR1 SGHDT, CDR2 YYEEEE. The CDR3 runs to 15 residues. V was trimmed by 0 bases and J by 9 bases, leaving 13 bases between them. In nucleotides, the CDR3 is TGTGCCAGCAGCTTGGGGTCAGGGGAAAGTTCACCCCTCCACTTT. Translating gives CASSLGSGESSPLHF. Full variable domain (outside the CDR3, taken from reference TRBV5-6 and TRBJ1-6): DAGVTQSPTHLIKTRGQQVTLRCSPKSGHDTVSWYQQALGQGPQFIFQYYEEEERQRGNFPDRFSGHQFPNYSSELNVNALLLGDSALYLCASSLGSGESSPLHFGNGTRLTVT.

The chain carries TRBV2 and TRBJ2-2; possibly TRBD1 for D (6 bases). Trimming took 5 bases from V and 1 from J, leaving 11 bases between them. Germline values: CDR1 SNHLY, CDR2 FYNNEI. The CDR3 totals 15 residues. Here the CDR3 reads CASSQQGLNTGELFF. CDR3 in DNA: TGTGCCAGCAGTCAACAGGGTTTGAACACCGGGGAGCTGTTTTTT.

The gene calls are TRBV4-3 and TRBJ1-2; TRBD1 matches 8 bases. Germline-derived CDR1 and CDR2 are LGHNA and YSLEER. The trim removed 2 bases at V and 0 bases at J, leaving 5 bases unmatched. The CDR3 is made up of 16 amino acids. The CDR3 DNA reads TGCGCCAGCAGCCAACATCAGACAGGGGCTAACTATGGCTACACCTTC. Protein sequence: CASSQHQTGANYGYTF.

The chain joins TRBV7-9 to TRBJ1-2; perhaps TRBD1 as D (6 bases). This CDR3 contains 13 residues. V was shortened by 5 bases and J by 8 bases, with 15 bases between the two germline ends. Germline values: CDR1 SEHNR, CDR2 FQNEAQ (reference sequence). The CDR3 DNA sequence: TGTGCCAGCAGCCTACCCAGGGGAAGGGGCTACACCTTC. This sequence encodes CASSLPRGRGYTF.

This rearrangement joins TRBV15 to TRBJ2-3, with 10 positions matching TRBD2. V dropped 1 base and J dropped 1; count of bases not matched to a gene: 2. The CDR3 extends over 16 amino acids. The V gene's germline CDR1 is LNHNV and CDR2 YYDKDF (reference sequence). This CDR3 reads CATSRALAGGTDTQYF. The CDR3 region has the DNA TGTGCCACCAGCAGAGCGCTAGCGGGGGGCACAGATACGCAGTATTTT.

The chain couples TRBV6-1 to TRBJ2-5; TRBD2 agrees at 7 bases. CDR3 length: 14 amino acids. The V and J ends lost 3 bases and 2 bases, in that order; junction bases with no gene match: 3. CDR1 and CDR2 from the germline V gene are MNHNS and SASEGT. In DNA form, the CDR3 reads TGTGCCAGCAGTGATTCGGGGGGACAAGAGACCCAGTACTTC. Its translation: CASSDSGGQETQYF.

The rearrangement uses TRBV28 and TRBJ2-7; D is undetermined. CDR1 and CDR2 from the germline V gene are MDHEN and SYDVKM. V was trimmed by 3 bases and J by 2 bases, leaving 8 bases between them. This CDR3 spans 13 amino acids. Here the CDR3 DNA reads TGTGCCAGCAGTTTTGACACAGCCTACGAGCAGTACTTC. Amino acid sequence: CASSFDTAYEQYF.